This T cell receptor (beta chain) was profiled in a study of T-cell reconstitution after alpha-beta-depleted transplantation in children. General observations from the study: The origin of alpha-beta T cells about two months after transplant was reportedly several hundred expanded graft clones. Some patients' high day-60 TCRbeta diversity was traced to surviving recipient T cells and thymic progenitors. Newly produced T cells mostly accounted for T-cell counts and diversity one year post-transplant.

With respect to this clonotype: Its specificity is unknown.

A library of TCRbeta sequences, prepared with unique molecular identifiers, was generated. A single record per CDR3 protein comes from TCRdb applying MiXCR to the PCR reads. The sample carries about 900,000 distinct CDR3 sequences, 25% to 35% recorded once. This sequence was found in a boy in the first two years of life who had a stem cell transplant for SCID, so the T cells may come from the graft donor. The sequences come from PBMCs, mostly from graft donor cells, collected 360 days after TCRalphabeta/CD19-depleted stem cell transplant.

DNA for the CDR3: TGTGCCAGCAGGGAGGGGCAGGGCGATGCAGAGACCCAGTACTTC. Amino acids: CASREGQGDAETQYF. The genes are TRBV25-1 and TRBJ2-5; D might be TRBD2 (6 bases). The CDR3 runs 15 residues. V lost 6 bases to trimming and J lost 4 bases, with 18 bases between them. Germline V lookup: CDR1 MGHDK, CDR2 SYGVNS.